This T cell receptor (beta chain) was identified during a study of Graves' ophthalmopathy and Graves' hyperthyroidism. Amplification from RNA transcripts yielded the TCR beta CDR3 regions. Second-round multiplex PCR followed a first-round RT-PCR using HTBI primers. Each CDR3 protein is one row after TCRdb ran MiXCR on the multiplex PCR reads. Of over 650,000 distinct CDR3 sequences listed, roughly two fifths are singletons. Germline V CDR1 and CDR2: MNHEY, SMNVEV (reference sequence). V lost 3 bases and J 7 bases, leaving 15 bases between the germline ends. The CDR3 consists of 15 residues. Orbital computed tomography, together with clinical symptoms, serum thyroxine, TRAb and thyroid ultrasound, was used for diagnosis. It was from over 8.5 ml of fresh peripheral blood that the PBMCs came. This clonotype was observed a handful of times. Its antigen is unidentified. Study-level findings and limits: Blood also held most thyroid clonotypes expanded above 0.001 frequency. A model built from 13 signatures distinguished ophthalmopathy from stable hyperthyroidism with roughly 90% sensitivity and 70% to 84% specificity.

The chain is built from TRBV27 and TRBJ1-4; weak D call: TRBD1 (5 bases). This clonotype originated in an adult man with Graves' ophthalmopathy. Sequencing was done on a sample of peripheral blood. Here the CDR3 DNA reads TGTGCCAGCAGTTTCCGGCCAGGGTACCCTGAAAAACTGTTTTTT. Its translation is CASSFRPGYPEKLFF. The whole variable domain, filled in from reference TRBV27 and TRBJ1-4, reads EAQVTQNPRYLITVTGKKLTVTCSQNMNHEYMSWYRQDPGLGLRQIYYSMNVEVTDKGDVPEGYKVSRKEKRNFPLILESPSPNQTSLYFCASSFRPGYPEKLFFGSGTQLSVL.